These T cell receptor beta chains were read from a single sample in a study of cytomegalovirus exposure and HLA in healthy donors. TCRdb's table, derived via immunoSEQ multiplex PCR, lists solely in-frame clones and lacks some. The sample gives some 150,000 clones, roughly 90% of which show up once; under 5% is in the top ten. Specimen: PBMCs. These receptors came from a man aged 18 to 35 in good health and CMV-seropositive. Both conserved end residues are part of each CDR3. The order of the fields is clone size, D gene, V gene, CDR3 length, J gene, CDR3 DNA, CDR3 protein. D genes are given only for firm matches. Size is omitted from some rows. Given values are once, few, many or a class for expanded clones.

clone_size: few
d_call: .
v_call: TRBV4-2
cdr3_length: 15
j_call: TRBJ1-4
cdr3_nt: TGTGCCAGCAGGGTTAGACAGACAACTAATGAAAAACTGTTTTTT
cdr3_aa: CASRVRQTTNEKLFF

clone_size: .
d_call: TRBD2
v_call: TRBV19
cdr3_length: 16
j_call: TRBJ2-7
cdr3_nt: TGTGCCAGTAGTATAGTCGGAGCGGGAGGGGGCTACGAGCAGTACTTC
cdr3_aa: CASSIVGAGGGYEQYF

clone_size: .
d_call: TRBD2
v_call: TRBV11-2
cdr3_length: 13
j_call: TRBJ2-1
cdr3_nt: TGTGCCAGCAGCCCTGGGACTAGAAGTGAGCAGTTCTTC
cdr3_aa: CASSPGTRSEQFF

clone_size: few
d_call: .
v_call: TRBV2
cdr3_length: 12
j_call: TRBJ2-7
cdr3_nt: TGTGCCAGCAGTGGGCAGGGCTACGAGCAGTACTTC
cdr3_aa: CASSGQGYEQYF

clone_size: .
d_call: TRBD1
v_call: TRBV19
cdr3_length: 13
j_call: TRBJ1-6
cdr3_nt: TGTGCCAGTCGAGGGACAGGGGGTTCACCCCTCCACTTT
cdr3_aa: CASRGTGGSPLHF

clone_size: .
d_call: .
v_call: TRBV5-1
cdr3_length: 14
j_call: TRBJ2-7
cdr3_nt: TGCGCCAGCAGCTTGGTGGGACACGACCACGAGCAGTACTTC
cdr3_aa: CASSLVGHDHEQYF

clone_size: .
d_call: .
v_call: TRBV4-2
cdr3_length: 15
j_call: TRBJ2-7
cdr3_nt: TGTGCCAGCAGCCAAGATAGCGGAGGGGTCTACGAGCAGTACTTC
cdr3_aa: CASSQDSGGVYEQYF

clone_size: .
d_call: .
v_call: TRBV27
cdr3_length: 15
j_call: TRBJ2-2
cdr3_nt: TGTGCCAGCAGTTCGGTAGAAGCGAACACCGGGGAGCTGTTTTTT
cdr3_aa: CASSSVEANTGELFF

clone_size: .
d_call: .
v_call: TRBV9
cdr3_length: 12
j_call: TRBJ2-2
cdr3_nt: TGTGCCAGCAGCCCGACTCCCGGGGAGCTGTTTTTT
cdr3_aa: CASSPTPGELFF

clone_size: .
d_call: .
v_call: TRBV27
cdr3_length: 14
j_call: TRBJ1-5
cdr3_nt: TGTGCCAGCCGCGGACTTATTAGCAATCAGCCCCAGCATTTT
cdr3_aa: CASRGLISNQPQHF

clone_size: .
d_call: .
v_call: TRBV6-1
cdr3_length: 15
j_call: TRBJ1-2
cdr3_nt: TGTGCCAGCAGTGAAACCCGGGGGGTTAACTATGGCTACACCTTC
cdr3_aa: CASSETRGVNYGYTF

clone_size: .
d_call: .
v_call: TRBV7-6
cdr3_length: 13
j_call: TRBJ2-7
cdr3_nt: TGTGCCAGCAGCTTACAGGGCTACCACGAGCAGTACTTC
cdr3_aa: CASSLQGYHEQYF

clone_size: once
d_call: .
v_call: TRBV11-2
cdr3_length: 15
j_call: TRBJ2-1
cdr3_nt: TGTGCCAGCAGCCTCAGCGGTAGCTCCTACAATGAGCAGTTCTTC
cdr3_aa: CASSLSGSSYNEQFF

clone_size: .
d_call: TRBD1
v_call: TRBV19
cdr3_length: 16
j_call: TRBJ1-5
cdr3_nt: TGTGCCAGTAGTATCCAGGACAGGGTGGGCAATCAGCCCCAGCATTTT
cdr3_aa: CASSIQDRVGNQPQHF

clone_size: .
d_call: TRBD2
v_call: TRBV4-1
cdr3_length: 16
j_call: TRBJ2-4
cdr3_nt: TGCGCCAGCAGCCCACGGACTAGCGGGAGGTTAGACATTCAGTACTTC
cdr3_aa: CASSPRTSGRLDIQYF

clone_size: .
d_call: TRBD2
v_call: TRBV7-7
cdr3_length: 14
j_call: TRBJ2-5
cdr3_nt: TGTGCCAGCAGCCTTGGACTAGCGGCAGAGACCCAGTACTTC
cdr3_aa: CASSLGLAAETQYF

clone_size: .
d_call: TRBD2
v_call: TRBV11-2
cdr3_length: 16
j_call: TRBJ2-1
cdr3_nt: TGTGCCAGCAGCTCCGAGAGAGCGGGGCCCTACAATGAGCAGTTCTTC
cdr3_aa: CASSSERAGPYNEQFF

clone_size: once
d_call: TRBD1
v_call: TRBV25-1
cdr3_length: 14
j_call: TRBJ2-7
cdr3_nt: TGTGCCAGCAGTCTCAGGACAGGGAACTACGAGCAGTACTTC
cdr3_aa: CASSLRTGNYEQYF

clone_size: few
d_call: .
v_call: TRBV28
cdr3_length: 17
j_call: TRBJ2-1
cdr3_nt: TGTGCCAGCAGTCCCCCGACGGACTCATATGGTGGTAATGAGCAGTTCTTC
cdr3_aa: CASSPPTDSYGGNEQFF

clone_size: few
d_call: .
v_call: TRBV27
cdr3_length: 13
j_call: TRBJ1-2
cdr3_nt: TGTGCCAGCAGTCCTACTGGGAGTTATGGCTACACCTTC
cdr3_aa: CASSPTGSYGYTF

clone_size: .
d_call: .
v_call: TRBV5-1
cdr3_length: 15
j_call: TRBJ1-1
cdr3_nt: TGCGCCAGCAGCTTGGCCTCTGTAAGACAGAATGAAGCTTTCTTT
cdr3_aa: CASSLASVRQNEAFF

clone_size: .
d_call: .
v_call: TRBV6-5
cdr3_length: 14
j_call: TRBJ1-5
cdr3_nt: TGTGCCAGCAGCCCCGGGGAGGGGAGACAGCCCCAGCATTTT
cdr3_aa: CASSPGEGRQPQHF

clone_size: .
d_call: TRBD1
v_call: TRBV6-5
cdr3_length: 15
j_call: TRBJ2-7
cdr3_nt: TGTGCCAGCAGAGAGGGGGCAGGGGGCAGATACGAGCAGTACTTC
cdr3_aa: CASREGAGGRYEQYF

clone_size: .
d_call: .
v_call: TRBV7-2
cdr3_length: 14
j_call: TRBJ1-2
cdr3_nt: TGTGCCAGCAGCTTAGCACAGGGTGGGTATGGCTACACCTTC
cdr3_aa: CASSLAQGGYGYTF

clone_size: .
d_call: TRBD1
v_call: TRBV4-1
cdr3_length: 16
j_call: TRBJ1-2
cdr3_nt: TGCGCCAGCAGCCAAGTGGGCCGGACAGGCTTAAATGGCTACACCTTC
cdr3_aa: CASSQVGRTGLNGYTF

clone_size: .
d_call: .
v_call: TRBV11-3
cdr3_length: 15
j_call: TRBJ2-1
cdr3_nt: TGTGCCAGCAGCTCGCCAGCGGACGGCCGAGAGGAGCAGTTCTTC
cdr3_aa: CASSSPADGREEQFF

clone_size: few
d_call: .
v_call: TRBV27
cdr3_length: 13
j_call: TRBJ2-7
cdr3_nt: TGTGCCAGCAGGCGGGACGCCTCCTACGAGCAGTACTTC
cdr3_aa: CASRRDASYEQYF

clone_size: .
d_call: TRBD2
v_call: TRBV7-9
cdr3_length: 17
j_call: TRBJ2-1
cdr3_nt: TGTGCCAGCAGAACCATAGCGGGGGGCCAGTCCTACAATGAGCAGTTCTTC
cdr3_aa: CASRTIAGGQSYNEQFF

clone_size: .
d_call: .
v_call: TRBV10-3
cdr3_length: 14
j_call: TRBJ2-7
cdr3_nt: TGTGCCATCAGTGAAAGGGGACAAGCCTACGAGCAGTACTTC
cdr3_aa: CAISERGQAYEQYF

clone_size: .
d_call: TRBD2
v_call: TRBV6-6
cdr3_length: 15
j_call: TRBJ2-7
cdr3_nt: TGTGCCAGCAGCCGGGGCGGGGAGGGTTCCTACGAGCAGTACTTC
cdr3_aa: CASSRGGEGSYEQYF

clone_size: .
d_call: .
v_call: TRBV30
cdr3_length: 13
j_call: TRBJ1-2
cdr3_nt: TGTGCCTGGAGTGTATCCCGCAGCTATGGCTACACCTTC
cdr3_aa: CAWSVSRSYGYTF

clone_size: .
d_call: TRBD2
v_call: TRBV6-1
cdr3_length: 13
j_call: TRBJ2-7
cdr3_nt: TGTGCCAGCAGGGACGCCGGGGGGAACGAGCAGTACTTC
cdr3_aa: CASRDAGGNEQYF